This TCR beta chain derives from a study of T-cell reconstitution after alpha-beta-depleted transplantation in children. Study-wide results and caveats: Recipient T cells and thymic progenitors that survived gave rise to the high TCRbeta diversity observed at day 60 in some patients. Reported findings indicate that, about two months after transplant, alpha-beta T cells came from several hundred expanded clones, which were derived from non-depleted graft cells. The authors attributed T-cell counts and diversity one year after transplant mostly to newly produced T cells.

The authors prepared the TCRbeta library with unique molecular identifiers. TCRdb processed the PCR reads anew with MiXCR; each CDR3 protein has one entry. The sample contains hundreds of thousands of distinct CDR3 sequences, 10% to 15% of which appear only once. About this clonotype: What it recognizes is unknown.

V lost 2 bases and J 6 bases, leaving 14 bases between the germline ends. This CDR3 has 14 residues. CDR1 and CDR2 from the germline V gene are SGHVS and FQNEAQ. This clonotype originated in a male patient younger than 18 who had a stem cell transplant for acute myeloid leukemia, so the T cells may come from the graft donor. The J gene is TRBJ2-7, the V gene TRBV7-8; weak D call: TRBD2 (5 bases). The source was PBMCs, mostly from graft donor cells, collected 360 days after TCRalphabeta/CD19-depleted stem cell transplant. The chain's CDR3 is CASSLSPGIGEQYF. As DNA, the CDR3 is TGTGCCAGCAGCTTAAGTCCGGGGATCGGCGAGCAGTACTTC.